What follows are 25 T cell receptor beta chains derived from one specimen sequenced in a study of T-cell reconstitution after alpha-beta-depleted transplantation in children. The TCRbeta library was prepared with unique molecular identifiers. Each CDR3 protein gets one entry after TCRdb re-called the PCR reads with MiXCR. Counted here are 200,000 to 250,000 distinct CDR3 sequences, 24% occurring once; the ten biggest clones make up roughly 5%. Specimen: PBMCs, mostly from graft donor cells, collected 360 days after TCRalphabeta/CD19-depleted stem cell transplant. These receptors were obtained from a female patient under 10 years old who had a stem cell transplant for congenital amegakaryocytic thrombocytopenia, so the T cells may come from the graft donor.

The rearrangement links TRBV29-1 to TRBJ1-1; 7 bases match TRBD1. Germline lookup yields CDR1 SQVTM and CDR2 ANQGSEA. V dropped 3 bases and J dropped 4; count of bases not matched to a gene: 8. CDR3 length: 14 residues. CDR3 sequence (DNA): TGCAGCGTTGACCTGAGCGGACAGGTCACTGAAGCTTTCTTT. It yields the protein CSVDLSGQVTEAFF.

The rearrangement uses TRBV11-2 and TRBJ1-1; D perhaps matches TRBD1 (5 bases). In germline, CDR1 is SGHAT, CDR2 FQNNGV. CDR3 length equals 15 residues. V lost 5 bases and J 6 bases, leaving 19 bases between the germline ends. DNA for the CDR3: TGTGCCAGCAGCAAGTGGGTTGCCGAAGGGGCTGAAGCTTTCTTT. Its protein is CASSKWVAEGAEAFF.

The chain is built from TRBV20-1 and TRBJ2-1; D possibly corresponds to TRBD1 (7 bases). The V end lost 2 bases, the J end lost 5 bases, and 19 bases lay between the germline ends. Germline V gene lookup returns CDR1 DFQATT and CDR2 SNEGSKA (reference sequence). The CDR3 contains 16 residues. The CDR3 here is CSARSTAGQPNNEQFF. CDR3 bases: TGCAGTGCTAGATCCACCGCGGGACAGCCGAACAATGAGCAGTTCTTC.

This clonotype was picked up a small number of times. The chain uses TRBV29-1 and TRBJ1-5; D call uncertain. V was shortened by 4 bases and J by 0 bases, with 7 bases between the two germline ends. Germline CDR1 reads SQVTM; CDR2 reads ANQGSEA. The CDR3 extends over 13 amino acids. The CDR3 nucleotides are TGCAGCGTTGGGGAAAATAGCAATCAGCCCCAGCATTTT. It codes for CSVGENSNQPQHF.

The genes are TRBV20-1 and TRBJ2-2; TRBD1 matches at 10 bases. Germline lookup yields CDR1 DFQATT and CDR2 SNEGSKA (reference sequence). CDR3 length equals 16 residues. V shed 3 bases and J 7 bases; nucleotides not matched to a gene: 11. CDR3 nucleotides: TGCAGTGCTAGTGTCCTGGGACAGGGGTTAGGCGGGGAGCTGTTTTTT. Its protein is CSASVLGQGLGGELFF.

This clonotype was counted ten times or more. The chain couples TRBV5-1 to TRBJ2-6; D might be TRBD1 (6 bases). The CDR3 consists of 17 residues. The V and J ends lost 4 bases and 0 bases respectively, with 14 bases between them. In germline, CDR1 is SGHRS, CDR2 YFSETQ. CDR3 sequence reads: CASSEGVFSSGANVLTF. In DNA form, the CDR3 reads TGCGCCAGCAGCGAGGGGGTGTTCAGCTCTGGGGCCAACGTCCTGACTTTC.

CDR3 DNA: TGTGCCAGCAGCTCGATAAGACTAGCGGCGAGCTCCTACAATGAGCAGTTCTTC. Its translation: CASSSIRLAASSYNEQFF. The J gene is TRBJ2-1, the V gene TRBV11-1; 9 bases fit TRBD2. Germline V gives CDR1 SGHAT, CDR2 FQDESV (reference sequence). Trimming removed 4 bases from V and 0 bases from J; junction bases left unmatched: 10. This CDR3 comprises 18 residues.

This clonotype was counted only a few times. The gene calls are TRBV5-6 and TRBJ2-3; D is possibly TRBD2 (6 bases). V dropped 2 bases and J dropped 2 bases, with 12 bases sitting between them. Germline values: CDR1 SGHDT, CDR2 YYEEEE. The CDR3 spans 15 residues. CDR3 region: CASSFRRAYTDTQYF. The CDR3 DNA reads TGTGCCAGCAGCTTCCGGAGGGCCTACACAGATACGCAGTATTTT.

This clonotype was counted at least ten times. The chain combines TRBV6-2 or TRBV6-3 with TRBJ2-3; no clear D. Germline loops: CDR1 MNHEY, CDR2 SVGEGT. The V end was cut by 7 bases, the J end by 4 bases, with 9 bases between. CDR3 size: 12 residues. This chain's CDR3 is CASTSYADTQYF. CDR3 sequence (DNA): TGTGCCAGCACCTCATACGCAGATACGCAGTATTTT.

This clonotype was seen more than once but under ten times. The chain links TRBV4-3 to TRBJ2-7, with 9 nucleotides matching TRBD2. V trimming: 2 bases; J trimming: 4 bases; junction bases outside the gene matches: 6. Germline CDR1 is LGHNA and CDR2 is YSLEER. The CDR3 is 15 residues long. The CDR3 region is CASSQLALAGYEQYF. DNA for the CDR3: TGCGCCAGCAGCCAACTCGCGCTAGCGGGGTACGAGCAGTACTTC.

The V call is TRBV7-9, the J call TRBJ2-7; no clear D gene. The length of the CDR3 is 14 residues. CDR1 is SEHNR and CDR2 is FQNEAQ in the germline V gene (reference sequence). V was cut by 2 bases and J by 3 bases, with 11 bases left in between. CDR3 DNA: TGTGCCAGCAGCTTATCCACCACCATCTACGAGCAGTACTTC. Its protein product is CASSLSTTIYEQYF. Supplemented by reference TRBV7-9 and TRBJ2-7, the full variable domain reads DTGVSQNPRHKITKRGQNVTFRCDPISEHNRLYWYRQTLGQGPEFLTYFQNEAQLEKSRLLSDRFSAERPKGSFSTLEIQRTEQGDSAMYLCASSLSTTIYEQYFGPGTRLTVT.

The chain employs TRBV3-1 and TRBJ1-3; TRBD1 is a possible D gene (5 bases). The V end lost 1 base, the J end lost 0 bases, and 7 bases lay between the germline ends. The CDR3 has 15 amino acids. In germline, CDR1 is LGHDT, CDR2 YNNKEL (reference sequence). This CDR3 reads CASSQAGISGNTIYF. Written as DNA, the CDR3 is TGTGCCAGCAGCCAAGCAGGGATCTCTGGAAACACCATATATTTT.

This clonotype occurred a few times. The chain has TRBV12-3 or TRBV12-4 and TRBJ2-1; D perhaps matches TRBD2 (7 bases). The CDR3 has 15 amino acids. V lost 5 bases and J lost 7, with 18 bases in between. In DNA form, the CDR3 reads TGTGCCAGCAGTCCCCCGGGGGGCAGTCGGAATGAGCAGTTCTTC. This encodes CASSPPGGSRNEQFF.

V gene TRBV13 combines with J gene TRBJ2-7; D is uncertain. The CDR3 sequence is 12 residues long. Trimming removed 3 bases at V and 6 bases at J, with 9 bases between. Germline V gives CDR1 PRHDT, CDR2 FYEKMQ (reference sequence). This chain's CDR3 is CASSFGPAEQYF. The CDR3 region has the DNA TGTGCCAGCAGCTTCGGACCTGCCGAGCAGTACTTC.

In this sample, this clonotype turned up a few times. This chain joins TRBV12-3 or TRBV12-4 and TRBJ2-2; 7 positions agree with TRBD1. V shed 3 bases, J shed 6 bases, and the junction held 1 base outside the gene matches. This CDR3 has 13 residues. The CDR3 is CASSFQGAGELFF. CDR3 DNA: TGTGCCAGCAGTTTTCAGGGGGCCGGGGAGCTGTTTTTT.

This clonotype was seen a few times. This chain joins TRBV28 and TRBJ2-1; D is possibly TRBD1 or TRBD2 (7 bases each). Germline V gives CDR1 MDHEN, CDR2 SYDVKM. The CDR3 length is 15 residues. Trimming took 7 bases from V and 6 from J, leaving 19 bases between them. The CDR3 DNA follows: TGTGCCAGCACCCCTGGGGGGGCAGGGGGCAATGAGCAGTTCTTC. Translation gives CASTPGGAGGNEQFF.

This rearrangement joins TRBV4-3 to TRBJ2-5; weak D call: TRBD2 (6 bases). Germline-derived CDR1 and CDR2 are LGHNA and YSLEER. Trimming left V 0 bases short and J 3 bases short, with 11 bases between. This CDR3 contains 15 residues. CDR3 in amino acids: CASSQEGRGEETQYF. Written as DNA, the CDR3 is TGCGCCAGCAGCCAAGAAGGGCGCGGGGAAGAGACCCAGTACTTC.

Only a few counts were recorded for this clonotype. J is TRBJ2-3 and V is TRBV24-1, with TRBD2 matching over 10 bases. Germline V lookup: CDR1 KGHDR, CDR2 SFDVKD. The J segment lost 5 bases and the V segment lost 1 base, leaving 8 bases of the junction unmatched. The CDR3 extends over 17 amino acids. CDR3 protein: CATSDFTLAGLRDTQYF. Written as DNA, the CDR3 is TGTGCCACCAGTGATTTTACACTAGCGGGACTCCGAGATACGCAGTATTTT.

This clonotype has only one observation. The CDR3 is CASGSGGPWNTGELFF. In DNA form, the CDR3 reads TGTGCCAGCGGATCAGGCGGACCGTGGAACACCGGGGAGCTGTTTTTT. The rearrangement uses TRBV7-2 and TRBJ2-2; unclear D gene. From germline, CDR1 is SGHTA and CDR2 FQGNSA. The CDR3 is 16 amino acids. V lost 8 bases to trimming and J lost 1 base, with 17 bases between them.

This clonotype was detected only a few times. The V call is TRBV4-1, the J call TRBJ1-2; D might be TRBD1 (6 bases). Trimming shortened V by 0 bases and J by 6 bases, and 14 bases separated the two germline ends. The CDR3 runs to 15 residues. Looked up from germline, CDR1 is MGHRA and CDR2 is YSYEKL. This CDR3 reads CASSQEGAGVDGYTF. For the CDR3, the DNA is TGCGCCAGCAGCCAAGAAGGTGCAGGGGTGGATGGCTACACCTTC.

V usage is TRBV7-2 and J usage is TRBJ2-7, with 15 bases lining up with TRBD2. Per germline, CDR1 SGHTA and CDR2 FQGNSA. Unmatched junction bases numbered 3, after V lost 5 bases and J lost 7 bases. This CDR3 has 14 amino acids. In DNA, the CDR3 is TGTGCCAGCAGCCGGGGACTAGCGGGGGGTGAGCAGTACTTC. Translated, it gives CASSRGLAGGEQYF. The full variable domain, rest sourced from reference TRBV7-2 and TRBJ2-7, is GAGVSQSPSNKVTEKGKDVELRCDPISGHTALYWYRQSLGQGLEFLIYFQGNSAPDKSGLPSDRFSAERTGGSVSTLTIQRTQQEDSAVYLCASSRGLAGGEQYFGPGTRLTVT.

There are a few counts of this clonotype. The chain uses TRBV18 and TRBJ2-2, with D tentatively TRBD2 (6 bases). V was clipped by 1 base and J by 0 bases, with 12 bases between them. This CDR3 spans 17 amino acids. CDR1 KGHSH and CDR2 LQKENI come from the germline V gene. CDR3 coding DNA: TGTGCCAGCTCACCACGTTGGAGGGGCGCGAACACCGGGGAGCTGTTTTTT. Translation gives CASSPRWRGANTGELFF.

This chain connects TRBV12-3 or TRBV12-4 to TRBJ2-5; no clear D. This CDR3 comprises 13 residues. The ends were cut back, 7 bases at V and 2 bases at J, with 11 bases in the middle. CDR3 region: CASTQGQQETQYF. The CDR3 nucleotides read TGTGCCAGCACCCAAGGGCAGCAAGAGACCCAGTACTTC.

The chain combines TRBV3-1 with TRBJ2-7, with 8 nucleotides matching TRBD1. The trim removed 4 bases at V and 1 base at J, leaving 15 bases unmatched. Germline loops: CDR1 LGHDT, CDR2 YNNKEL (reference sequence). The CDR3 has 18 amino acids. The CDR3 sequence: CASSRLSAGGTWSYEQYF. The CDR3 DNA reads as TGTGCCAGCAGCCGACTATCAGCAGGGGGCACATGGTCCTACGAGCAGTACTTC.

The chain joins TRBV6-1 to TRBJ1-1; TRBD1 might be the D (6 bases). Germline assignment: CDR1 MNHNS and CDR2 SASEGT. V was trimmed by 6 bases and J by 5 bases, leaving 16 bases between them. The CDR3 sequence is 14 residues long. CDR3 loop: CASRGGRGWTEAFF. The DNA for the CDR3 is TGTGCCAGCAGGGGGGGCAGGGGTTGGACTGAAGCTTTCTTT.